This record looks at one T cell receptor beta chain sequence and its context. Its antigen remains undetermined. No much larger clonotype is one base removed from it; base qualities were not supplied. Sample time point, as interpreted from the label and publication: patch test 2, 6 weeks after DPC sensitization. Interpreted using the paper, the treatment or condition label stands for: therapeutic diphenylcyclopropenone sensitization with weekly scalp DPC. At every patch-test visit, the blood draw took place before the patch test was put on. To be eligible, patients had to be aged 18 to 70, diagnosed with alopecia and judged suitable for DPC therapy, while pregnant patients were excluded. Total RNA was extracted from unfractionated whole blood that had been collected in Tempus Blood RNA tubes. The sample belongs to a study of human T cells and chemical hapten exposure (dated by TCRdb to 2020 to 2023). Background on the whole study: For sensitization, 2% DPC in acetone was applied to a 2 cm by 2 cm area of upper inner arm skin. Patients additionally received weekly therapeutic DPC doses to the scalp throughout the roughly 25-week study period. Alopecia areata with under or over 50% scalp involvement, alopecia totalis and alopecia universalis were represented in the patient cohort, which was mostly female. Libraries were combined into a pool for sequencing, and differences in TCR yield between samples came mainly from small differences in library volumes within the pool. Nearly 30 alopecia patients provided blood for TCR sequencing at one to four time points (pre-sensitization, 2, 6 and 24 weeks). Blood was sampled from patients pre-sensitization (week 0) and at 2, 6 and about 24 weeks after DPC sensitization. The study tracked peripheral blood TCR repertoire changes in vivo during primary and secondary sensitization to the hapten diphenylcyclopropenone (DPC) in alopecia patients. Patch testing was done on the upper back using Finn chambers containing 0.01% DPC, and results were scored after 6 days according to International Contact Dermatitis Research Group standards.

Study-level results and caveats: Because all patients had alopecia, a presumed autoimmune disease, the immune response of the patients might differ from that of healthy individuals. Expanded TCRs formed significantly more large CDR3 similarity clusters than pre-sensitization or healthy control sets, consistent with antigen-driven responses. Patch test score correlated positively with the number of PT1 expanded TCRs, reaching significance at thresholds 8, 16 and 32 but not at 4. No change with DPC sensitization was found in the number of TCRs above 1 in 1000 frequency, and no evidence of global repertoire structure alterations was found. After repeated subsampling, the strength of the expansion versus patch-test correlation and the threshold at which it became significant changed.

The CDR3, from cysteine to phenylalanine, totals 13 residues. The kept DNA is CDR3 alone, 39 bases in frame from the first base. V sheds 0 bases and J sheds 2 bases, leaving 4 bases between their ends. Per the germline V gene, MNHEY is the CDR1 and SVGAGI is the CDR2. The library was prepared using RACE. Data came from a NextSeq 500. Library preparation attached unique molecular identifiers to individual cDNA molecules for quantitative, reproducible TCR counting. Both TCR alpha and TCR beta chains were sequenced from each blood RNA sample. Processing in the source paper ran as follows. The median number of TCRs per sample was some 100,000, ranging from 23,224 to 690,600. The Decombinator software suite was used to annotate V, J and CDR3 in the TCR reads. For the PS versus PT1 abundance plots, all samples were subsampled to the same number of TCRs (28,000). Expanded TCRs were defined as absent before sensitization and observed at least eight times at the 2-week time point. Clones were called with MiXCR by TCRdb after fastp trimmed the public reads at Q25, and only in-frame beta chains were retained. One record per CDR3 amino acid sequence lists the most common genes and DNA. These V and J calls are TCRdb output, not the study's own analysis. In all, the sample holds approximately 68,000 distinct CDR3 sequences, and 8.5% of those were seen once. The ten largest account for approximately 3.7% of the sample.

This receptor chain uses TRBV6-5 and TRBJ1-1, with the D gene not confidently named. The specimen comprised whole blood, sampled in connection with sensitization to the hapten diphenylcyclopropenone (DPC). The receptor's source is a woman in her fifties or sixties with alopecia areata. Some clones in this sample may be carry-over from other donors' samples. The CDR3 is CASSYSSNTEAFF. The DNA sequence is as follows: TGTGCCAGCAGTTACTCGTCAAACACTGAAGCTTTCTTT.